In this sample, the clone carrying this TCR beta chain turned up a few times. Its antigen is not known. Tagging with unique molecular identifiers was applied to individual cDNA molecules. TCRdb passed the 5' RACE reads through MiXCR, listing each CDR3 protein once. The sample yields around 30,000 distinct CDR3 sequences, approximately 5.9% seen once. V lost 5 bases, J lost 5 bases, and 10 bases lay in between. CDR3 length: 12 residues. The V gene's germline CDR1 is SGHAT and CDR2 FQNNGV. The entry originates in a study of early T cells in non-severe SARS-CoV-2 infection. Study-level results: The matching step, a VDJdb search, favored anti-spike CD8 responses and missed private and CD4 specificities.

This receptor was obtained from an adult who was a healthcare worker with PCR-confirmed SARS-CoV-2 infection or an uninfected control (not recorded which). The chain combines TRBV11-2 with TRBJ2-7; maybe TRBD2 (5 bases). Material for sequencing was whole blood. The CDR3 region is CASSLTRNEQYF. CDR3 in DNA: TGTGCCAGCAGCCTTACTAGGAACGAGCAGTACTTC.